The present T cell receptor (beta chain) was sequenced within a study of cytomegalovirus exposure and HLA in healthy donors. About the research overall: The approximately 120 validation repertoires were reported in a later analysis to have been generated on the same platform as the 666 first-cohort repertoires. Notes on the study in general: Most TCR sequences were seen very rarely across donors, but some public TCRs occurred in many. Associated with cytomegalovirus, according to the listing, were about 160 TCR beta chains.

Germline CDR1 is SGHDT and CDR2 is YYEEEE. V trimming: 3 bases; J trimming: 3 bases; junction bases outside the gene matches: 9. CDR3 length equals 16 residues. While the first cohort had hundreds of subjects, the donors belonged to the separate validation cohort of 100 to 150 subjects. This clone was seen a single time. Its specificity is unknown. The protocol was immunoSEQ multiplex PCR, while the TCRdb copy is restricted to in-frame clones and leaves out a portion. Of 150,000 or so clones in the sample, almost 85% were seen once. Sample: PBMCs. This rearrangement joins TRBV5-6 to TRBJ2-5; 9 positions match TRBD2. The receptor was derived from a man aged 30 to 39 in good health and CMV-seropositive. As DNA, the CDR3 is TGTGCCAGCAGCTCGGGGACTAGCCGGGGTGAAGAGACCCAGTACTTC. Its protein product is CASSSGTSRGEETQYF.